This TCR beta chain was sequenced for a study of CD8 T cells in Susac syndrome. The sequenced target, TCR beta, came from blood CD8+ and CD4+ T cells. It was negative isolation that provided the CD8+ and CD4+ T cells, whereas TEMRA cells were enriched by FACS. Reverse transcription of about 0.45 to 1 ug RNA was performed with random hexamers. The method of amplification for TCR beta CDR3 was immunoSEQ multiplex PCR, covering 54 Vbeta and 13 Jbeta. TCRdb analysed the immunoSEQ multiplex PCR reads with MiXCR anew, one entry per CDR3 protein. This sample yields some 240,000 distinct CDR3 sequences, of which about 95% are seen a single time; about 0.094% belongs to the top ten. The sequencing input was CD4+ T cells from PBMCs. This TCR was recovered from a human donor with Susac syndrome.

The chain's CDR3 is CASSRGLEETQYF. In nucleotides, the CDR3 is TGTGCCAGCAGTAGGGGACTAGAGGAGACCCAGTACTTC. This chain connects TRBV2 to TRBJ2-5, with 8 bases fitting TRBD2. This CDR3 has 13 residues. With 5 bases clipped from V and 5 bases from J, the junction kept 4 bases outside the gene matches. Looked up from germline, CDR1 is SNHLY and CDR2 is FYNNEI.